This T cell receptor (beta chain) comes out of a study of siplizumab effects on memory and regulatory T cells. Study-level results: Naive T cells looked more diverse than memory cells and looked like major alloresponse contributors.

About this clone: Its antigen remains unidentified.

Germline V gene lookup returns CDR1 SGHRS and CDR2 YFSETQ. CDR3 size: 16 residues. V trimming: 2 bases; J trimming: 2 bases; junction bases outside the gene matches: 1. Profiling relied on immunoSEQ multiplex PCR, and the TCRdb table lists in-frame clones only, not all of them. The sample includes 62,000 or so clones, 70% to 90% seen only once; the top ten take around 3.8%. The sequenced sample was memory CD4+ T cells sorted from blood. This chain joins TRBV5-1 and TRBJ2-2; 12 nucleotides agree with TRBD2. This sequence was found in a human donor in good health. CDR3 in amino acids: CASSLLAGGNTGELFF. The CDR3 nucleotides read TGCGCCAGCAGCTTACTAGCGGGAGGTAACACCGGGGAGCTGTTTTTT.